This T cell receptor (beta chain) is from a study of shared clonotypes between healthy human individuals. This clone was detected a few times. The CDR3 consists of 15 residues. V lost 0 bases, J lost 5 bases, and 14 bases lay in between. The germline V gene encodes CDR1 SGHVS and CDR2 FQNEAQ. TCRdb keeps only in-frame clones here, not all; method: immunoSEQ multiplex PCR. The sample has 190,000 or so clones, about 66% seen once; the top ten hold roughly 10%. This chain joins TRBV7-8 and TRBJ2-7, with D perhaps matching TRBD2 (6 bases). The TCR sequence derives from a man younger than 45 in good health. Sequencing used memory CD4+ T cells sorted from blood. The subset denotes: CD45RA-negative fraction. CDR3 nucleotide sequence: TGTGCCAGCAGCTTAGCGCGGGGAGTCCTGCACGAGCAGTACTTC. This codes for CASSLARGVLHEQYF. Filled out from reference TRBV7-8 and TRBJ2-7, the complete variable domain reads GAGVSQSPRYKVAKRGQDVALRCDPISGHVSLFWYQQALGQGPEFLTYFQNEAQLDKSGLPSDRFFAERPEGSVSTLKIQRTQQEDSAVYLCASSLARGVLHEQYFGPGTRLTVT.